Sequencing of this T cell receptor beta chain was carried out in a study of T cells in Graves' hyperthyroidism and ophthalmopathy. The study included ophthalmopathy patients with Clinical Activity Score at least 3, NOSPECS grade at least 4 and duration under 3 months. Exclusions: uncontrolled infection, other autoimmune disease, pregnancy, lactation. The TCR beta CDR3 regions underwent amplification using RNA transcripts as the source. HTBI primers were employed in a first-round RT-PCR of the TCR CDR3. TCRdb ran MiXCR on the multiplex PCR reads and lists one entry per CDR3 protein. The profile covers roughly 350,000 distinct CDR3 sequences, with about 14% appearing a single time and less than 20% taken by the ten largest. The junction had 4 bases not matched to a gene; V was cut back by 3 bases and J by 6 bases. There are 13 residues in the CDR3. Per the germline V gene, CDR1 is MGHRA and CDR2 is YSYEKL.

Concerning this clonotype: Its antigen is currently unknown.

Study-wide points: Patients with ophthalmopathy were separated from those with stable hyperthyroidism by a 13 V-J model.

The clonotype was recovered from a woman aged 25 to 39 with Graves' ophthalmopathy. What was sequenced was blood. This chain uses TRBV4-1 with TRBJ2-7; 8 positions match TRBD1. In DNA, the CDR3 is TGCGCCAGCAGCCAGTTAACAGGGGGCGAGCAGTACTTC. Translating gives CASSQLTGGEQYF.